What follows describes a single TCR beta chain. The CDR3 contains 18 residues. Germline V CDR1 and CDR2: SQVTM, ANQGSEA. After removal of 6 bases from V and 4 bases from J, the junction contained 14 bases not matched to a gene. This entry belongs to a study of T cell clones after liver transplantation. The method was immunoSEQ multiplex PCR; TCRdb's version includes in-frame clones alone and lacks a portion of them. The sample consists of tens of thousands of clones, over 85% of them appearing once. The TCR comes from a human donor who received a liver transplant. Material: CD4+ T cells from blood, obtained before liver transplant. The genes are TRBV29-1 and TRBJ2-1; 14 bases map to TRBD2. DNA of the CDR3: TGCAGCGTCCTATCTTCCGGGACTAGCGGGAGCAGGTACAATGAGCAGTTCTTC. Its protein is CSVLSSGTSGSRYNEQFF.